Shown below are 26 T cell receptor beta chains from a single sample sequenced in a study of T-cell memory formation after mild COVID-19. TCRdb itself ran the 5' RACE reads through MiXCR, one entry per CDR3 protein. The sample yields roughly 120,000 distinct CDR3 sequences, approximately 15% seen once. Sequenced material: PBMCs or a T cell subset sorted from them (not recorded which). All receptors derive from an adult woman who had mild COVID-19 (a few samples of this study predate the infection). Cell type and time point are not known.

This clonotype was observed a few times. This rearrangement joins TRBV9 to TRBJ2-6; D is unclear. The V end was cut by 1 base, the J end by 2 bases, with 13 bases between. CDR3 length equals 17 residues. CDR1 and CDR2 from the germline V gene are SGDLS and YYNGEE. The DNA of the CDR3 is TGTGCCAGCAGCGTAAGCCAGGCCTTCCCTGGGGCCAACGTCCTGACTTTC. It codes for CASSVSQAFPGANVLTF.

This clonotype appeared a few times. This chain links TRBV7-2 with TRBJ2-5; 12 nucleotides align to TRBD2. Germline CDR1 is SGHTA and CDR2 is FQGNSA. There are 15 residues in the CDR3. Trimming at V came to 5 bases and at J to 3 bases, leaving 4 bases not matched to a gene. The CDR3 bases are TGTGCCAGCAGCCCCACTAGCGGGAGGAAAGAGACCCAGTACTTC. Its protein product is CASSPTSGRKETQYF.

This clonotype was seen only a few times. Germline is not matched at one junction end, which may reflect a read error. The CDR3 sequence: CASSLSRRSFDF. The CDR3 DNA is TGTGCCAGCAGTTTAAGTAGACGGAGCTTTGACTTC. The rearrangement links TRBV28 to TRBJ2-4, with no clear D. Per the germline V gene, CDR1 is MDHEN and CDR2 is SYDVKM. The CDR3 extends over 12 amino acids.

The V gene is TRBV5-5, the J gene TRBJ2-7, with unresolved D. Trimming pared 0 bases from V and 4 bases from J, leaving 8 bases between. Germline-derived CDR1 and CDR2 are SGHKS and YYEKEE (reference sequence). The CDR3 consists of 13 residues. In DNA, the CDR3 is TGTGCCAGCAGCTTGGTCGGGCGGTACGAGCAGTACTTC. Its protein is CASSLVGRYEQYF. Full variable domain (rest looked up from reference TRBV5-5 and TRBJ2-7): DAGVTQSPTHLIKTRGQQVTLRCSPISGHKSVSWYQQVLGQGPQFIFQYYEKEERGRGNFPDRFSARQFPNYSSELNVNALLLGDSALYLCASSLVGRYEQYFGPGTRLTVT.

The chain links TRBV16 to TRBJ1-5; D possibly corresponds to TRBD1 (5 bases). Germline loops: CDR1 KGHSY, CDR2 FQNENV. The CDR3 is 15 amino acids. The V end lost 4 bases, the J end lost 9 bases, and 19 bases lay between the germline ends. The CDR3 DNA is TGTGCCAGCAGCCTCGCTAGGGGAGGTTTACGGCCCCAGCATTTT. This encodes CASSLARGGLRPQHF.

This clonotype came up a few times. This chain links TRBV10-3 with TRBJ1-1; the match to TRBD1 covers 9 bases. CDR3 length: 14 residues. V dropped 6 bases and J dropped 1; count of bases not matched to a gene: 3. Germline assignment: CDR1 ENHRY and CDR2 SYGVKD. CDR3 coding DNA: TGTGCCATCAGAGCGGACAGGGGGAACACTGAAGCTTTCTTT. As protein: CAIRADRGNTEAFF.

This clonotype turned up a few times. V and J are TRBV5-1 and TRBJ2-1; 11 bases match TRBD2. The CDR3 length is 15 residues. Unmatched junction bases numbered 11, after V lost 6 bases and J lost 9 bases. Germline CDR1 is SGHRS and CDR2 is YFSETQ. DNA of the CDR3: TGCGCCAGCACGCTCCGGGGACTAGCGGACAGTGAGCAGTTCTTC. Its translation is CASTLRGLADSEQFF.

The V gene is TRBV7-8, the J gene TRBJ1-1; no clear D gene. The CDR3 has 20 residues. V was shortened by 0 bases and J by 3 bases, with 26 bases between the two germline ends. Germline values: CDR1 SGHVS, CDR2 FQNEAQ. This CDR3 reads CASSLAVIIRALSQDTEAFF. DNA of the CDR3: TGTGCCAGCAGCTTAGCGGTCATTATACGAGCCCTATCTCAGGACACTGAAGCTTTCTTT.

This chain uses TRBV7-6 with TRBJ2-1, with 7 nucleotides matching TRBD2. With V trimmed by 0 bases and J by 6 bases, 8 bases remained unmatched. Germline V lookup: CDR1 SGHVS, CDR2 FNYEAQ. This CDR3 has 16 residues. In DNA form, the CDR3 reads TGTGCCAGCAGCTTAGCGGGAGGGCCGAGGGCCAATGAGCAGTTCTTC. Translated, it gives CASSLAGGPRANEQFF.

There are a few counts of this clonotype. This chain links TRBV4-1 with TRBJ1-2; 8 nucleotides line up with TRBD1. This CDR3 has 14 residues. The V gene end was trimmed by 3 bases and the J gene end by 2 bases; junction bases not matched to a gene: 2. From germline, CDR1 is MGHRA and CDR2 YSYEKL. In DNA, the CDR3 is TGCGCCAGCAGCCAGGGACAGGCAAACTATGGCTACACCTTC. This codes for CASSQGQANYGYTF.

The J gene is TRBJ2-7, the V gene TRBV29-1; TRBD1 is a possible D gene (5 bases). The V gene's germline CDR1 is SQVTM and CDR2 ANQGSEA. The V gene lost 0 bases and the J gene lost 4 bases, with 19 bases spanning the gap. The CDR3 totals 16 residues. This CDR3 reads CSVEDLADTARYEQYF. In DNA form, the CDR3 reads TGCAGCGTTGAAGATCTCGCGGACACCGCTCGGTACGAGCAGTACTTC.

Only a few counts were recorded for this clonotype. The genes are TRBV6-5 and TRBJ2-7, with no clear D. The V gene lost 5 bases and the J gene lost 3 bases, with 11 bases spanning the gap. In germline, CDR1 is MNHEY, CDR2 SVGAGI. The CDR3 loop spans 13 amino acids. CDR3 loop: CASSTPAGYEQYF. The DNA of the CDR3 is TGTGCCAGCAGTACACCGGCTGGCTACGAGCAGTACTTC.

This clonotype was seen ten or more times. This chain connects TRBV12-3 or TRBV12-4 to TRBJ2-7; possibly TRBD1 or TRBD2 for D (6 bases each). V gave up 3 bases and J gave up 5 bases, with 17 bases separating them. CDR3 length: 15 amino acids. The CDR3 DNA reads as TGTGCCAGCAGTTTTCTTTGGGGGGACAACAACGAGCAGTACTTC. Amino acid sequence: CASSFLWGDNNEQYF.

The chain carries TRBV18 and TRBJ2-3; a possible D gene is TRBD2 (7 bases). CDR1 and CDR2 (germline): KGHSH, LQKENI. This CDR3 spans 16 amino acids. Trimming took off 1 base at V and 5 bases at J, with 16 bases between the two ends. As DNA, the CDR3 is TGTGCCAGCTCACCACGGGGGGGCTTAACCGAAGATACGCAGTATTTT. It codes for CASSPRGGLTEDTQYF.

The CDR3 sequence: CASSHLGGELYNEQFF. CDR3 in DNA: TGTGCCAGCAGCCATTTGGGGGGCGAGCTTTACAATGAGCAGTTCTTC. V gene TRBV3-1 combines with J gene TRBJ2-1; D tentatively fits TRBD1 or TRBD2 (6 bases each). Germline V gene data show CDR1 as LGHDT and CDR2 as YNNKEL (reference sequence). The V and J ends lost 3 bases and 4 bases respectively, with 16 bases between them. The CDR3 length is 16 residues.

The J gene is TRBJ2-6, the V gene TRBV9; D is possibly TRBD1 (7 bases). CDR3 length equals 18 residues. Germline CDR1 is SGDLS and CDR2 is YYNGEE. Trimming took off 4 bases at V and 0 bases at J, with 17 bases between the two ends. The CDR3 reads CASSRRDSLSSGANVLTF. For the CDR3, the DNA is TGTGCCAGCAGCCGGCGGGACAGCCTATCCTCTGGGGCCAACGTCCTGACTTTC.

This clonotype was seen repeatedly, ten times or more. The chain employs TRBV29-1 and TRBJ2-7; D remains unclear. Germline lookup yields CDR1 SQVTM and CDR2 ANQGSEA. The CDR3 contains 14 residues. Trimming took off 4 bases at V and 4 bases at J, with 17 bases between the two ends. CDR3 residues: CSVVAERNRYEQYF. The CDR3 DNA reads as TGCAGCGTTGTGGCGGAACGGAATCGGTACGAGCAGTACTTC.

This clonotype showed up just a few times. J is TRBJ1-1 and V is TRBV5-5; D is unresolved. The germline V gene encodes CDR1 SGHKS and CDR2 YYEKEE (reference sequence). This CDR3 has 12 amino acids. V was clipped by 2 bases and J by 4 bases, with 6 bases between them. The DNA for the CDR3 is TGTGCCAGCAGCTTTACCGGCACTGAAGCTTTCTTT. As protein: CASSFTGTEAFF.

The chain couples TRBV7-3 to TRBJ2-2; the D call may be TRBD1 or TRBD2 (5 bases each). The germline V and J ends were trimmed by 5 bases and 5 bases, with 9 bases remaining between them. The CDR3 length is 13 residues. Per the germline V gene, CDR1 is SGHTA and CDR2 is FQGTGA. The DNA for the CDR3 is TGTGCCAGCAGCCCGGGGACGACCGGGGAGCTGTTTTTT. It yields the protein CASSPGTTGELFF.

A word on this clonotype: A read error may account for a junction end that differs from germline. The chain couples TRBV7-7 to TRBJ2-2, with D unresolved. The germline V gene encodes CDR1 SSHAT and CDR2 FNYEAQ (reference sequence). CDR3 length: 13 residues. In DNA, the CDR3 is TGTGCTAGCAGCTTATCCCGAACCGGGGAGCTGTTTTTT. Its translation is CASSLSRTGELFF.

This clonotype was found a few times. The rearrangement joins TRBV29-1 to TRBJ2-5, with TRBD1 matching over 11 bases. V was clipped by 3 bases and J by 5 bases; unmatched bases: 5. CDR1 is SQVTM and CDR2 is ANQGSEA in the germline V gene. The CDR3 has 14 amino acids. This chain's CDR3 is CSVERTGGVETQYF. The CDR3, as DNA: TGCAGCGTTGAGAGGACAGGGGGCGTTGAGACCCAGTACTTC.

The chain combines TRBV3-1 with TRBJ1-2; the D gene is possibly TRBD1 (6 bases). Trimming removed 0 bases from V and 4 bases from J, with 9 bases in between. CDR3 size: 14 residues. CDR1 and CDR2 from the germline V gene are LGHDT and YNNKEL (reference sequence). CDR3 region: CASSQDFRGYGYTF. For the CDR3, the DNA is TGTGCCAGCAGCCAAGATTTCAGGGGCTATGGCTACACCTTC.

Here the CDR3 reads CASRTSGEETQYF. CDR3 in DNA: TGTGCCAGTAGAACTAGCGGGGAAGAGACCCAGTACTTC. V and J are TRBV19 and TRBJ2-5, with TRBD2 matching 10 bases. Germline assignment: CDR1 LNHDA and CDR2 SQIVND (reference sequence). The V and J ends lost 6 bases and 3 bases, in that order; junction bases with no gene match: 1. The CDR3 loop spans 13 amino acids.

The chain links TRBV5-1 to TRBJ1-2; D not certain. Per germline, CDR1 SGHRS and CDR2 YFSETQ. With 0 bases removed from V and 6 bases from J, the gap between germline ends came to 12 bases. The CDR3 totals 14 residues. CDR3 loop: CASSLGQLQDGYTF. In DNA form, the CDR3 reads TGCGCCAGCAGCTTGGGGCAGCTTCAGGATGGCTACACCTTC.

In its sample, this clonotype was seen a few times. The CDR3 reads CASSLVGGGEETQYF. The CDR3 DNA is TGTGCCAGCAGTTTAGTAGGCGGGGGGGAAGAGACCCAGTACTTC. The chain employs TRBV27 and TRBJ2-5, with TRBD2 matching 9 bases. V lost 2 bases, J lost 3 bases, and 4 bases stayed unmatched. Germline values: CDR1 MNHEY, CDR2 SMNVEV (reference sequence). The CDR3 is 15 amino acids.

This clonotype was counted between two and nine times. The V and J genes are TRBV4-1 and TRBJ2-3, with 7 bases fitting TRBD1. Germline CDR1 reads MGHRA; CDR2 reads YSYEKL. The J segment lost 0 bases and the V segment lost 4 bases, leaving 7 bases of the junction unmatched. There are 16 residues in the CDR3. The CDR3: CASSLPGQASTDTQYF. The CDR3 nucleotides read TGCGCCAGCAGCCTCCCTGGACAGGCTAGCACAGATACGCAGTATTTT.